This T cell receptor beta chain was sequenced during a study of beta chain features in type 1 diabetes (dated by TCRdb to 2017 to 2018). Context from the whole study: Mean age, gender distribution, total cell number and subset yield did not differ between patients and healthy donors. A total of about 100 million sorted cells were examined across all samples, and RNA yield correlated strongly with the number of cells per subset. The study compared the TCRB repertoires of sorted circulating CD4+ T cell subsets in recently diagnosed type 1 diabetes patients with those in matched healthy donors. Regulatory and stem cell-like memory subsets were isolated from only 8 patients and 8 healthy donors, whereas naive and central memory subsets came from all 30 or so donors.

Each donor gave one peripheral blood draw, roughly 120 mL on average, collected into heparinised tubes. A BD FACSAria II and a panel including CD45RO, CCR7, CD25, CD127, CD95 and CD27 were used to sort naive, central memory, regulatory and stem cell-like memory CD4+ T cells. Purity was above 98% for every sorted population. PBMCs were isolated right away by Lymphoprep density gradient centrifugation and were stained directly, without culture. Samples were stained and sorted in pairs, with one healthy donor and one patient per experiment, so that batch effects were minimized. Comment on this clone: What antigen it recognizes has not been identified. Qualities for individual bases were not recorded, and no much larger clone is one base off.

From its cysteine to its phenylalanine, the CDR3 spans 14 amino acids. Of the read, only the CDR3 DNA is kept; its 42 bases are in frame from base 1. V loses 6 bases, J loses 1 base, and the germline ends lie 12 bases apart. Per the germline V gene, SNHLY is the CDR1 and FYNNEI is the CDR2. The entire isolated RNA was reverse transcribed using the High Capacity cDNA Reverse Transcription Kit, and thus expressed TCRB transcripts were sequenced. For stem cell-like memory T cell samples, survey-depth immunoSEQ sequencing was used, averaging around 1 million total reads per sample. Sorted cells were lysed in RLT buffer and RNA was extracted with DNase-treated RNeasy Micro or Mini kits, depending on cell number. To prevent cross-contamination, each cell subset was processed individually, whereas patient and healthy donor samples were processed jointly. TCRB sequences were amplified from cDNA with the immunoSEQ multiplex PCR, producing 87-bp fragments spanning the CDR3 region. The amplicons were sequenced using the Illumina HiSeq platform. For the original study's pipeline: PCR bias was computationally corrected using synthetic template baselines, reads within Hamming distance 2 were collapsed, and singletons that could not be merged were discarded. By aligning reads against IMGT, V, D and J genes, CDR3 length, and insertions or deletions at six rearrangement sites were assigned. Within each subset, clonotype counts were normalized to sorted cell number, and only after that were true diversity and Gini coefficients computed with the tcR R package. The overlap coefficient, calculated on TCRB nucleotide sequences, was used to measure repertoire sharing. The source is immuneACCESS, and TCRdb retained only in-frame sequences with V and J called. Part of the clones is not carried over; for the studies checked, unresolved V genes explain less than half of this, and the remainder is unexplained. V and J calls and clone size come straight from that table; D and trimming were deduced from the DNA. A total of approximately 52,000 clones appear in this sample, 55% to 80% of them only once. The ten largest account for approximately 0.3% of the sample.

The research as a whole found: Only small numbers of individuals were included in the HLA sub-analyses, which left unresolved whether HLA type had any influence on TCRB rearrangement. Fewer insertions and more nucleotide deletions at VDJ recombination sites were observed in patients with type 1 diabetes, implying thymic rearrangement abnormalities. Sequencing cDNA rather than genomic DNA could over-represent highly expressing activated cells, although activation and CD3 levels did not differ between groups. Naive, central memory and regulatory TCRB repertoires appeared to be more similar among patients than among healthy donors. PCR might favor shorter templates, but patient and control samples were amplified and corrected together, so any skew would affect both groups equally. In all four CD4+ subsets, TCRB CDR3 length was moderately but significantly shorter in type 1 diabetes patients.

Sequenced input: stem cell memory CD4+ T cells from blood. Sample cell subset or site, as interpreted from the label and publication: stem cell-like memory CD4+ T cells. The rearranged chain carries TRBV2 and TRBJ1-1; 6 matching bases give a weak D call of TRBD1. This sequence originates from a woman in her twenties or thirties with type 1 diabetes. The nucleotide sequence is given as TGTGCCAGCAGAGTATGGACAGAGAACACTGAAGCTTTCTTT. This encodes CASRVWTENTEAFF.